The 28 T cell receptor beta chains below were found in one sample sequenced in a study of blood T cells in healthy people across ages. Next came a second PCR, run for roughly 6 to 11 cycles, which used a sample-barcoded 5' primer along with a J-beta primer mix. TCRdb called the 5' RACE reads again in MiXCR, with one record for every CDR3 protein. The top ten hold around 3.6% of the sample, which has roughly 800,000 distinct CDR3 sequences, 25% seen once. The same specimen was also included in a second study, on T cells of mothers and their children.

Specimen: blood. Receptors were obtained from a boy aged 5-17 years in good health.

This rearrangement joins TRBV27 to TRBJ1-2; D is possibly TRBD1 (5 bases). The CDR3 spans 15 residues. CDR1 and CDR2 from the germline V gene are MNHEY and SMNVEV (reference sequence). Trimming left V 8 bases short and J 4 bases short, with 20 bases between. The DNA for the CDR3 is TGTGCCAGCTGCCTAAGGGGTCGTTCTTTCTATGGCTACACCTTC. It is translated as CASCLRGRSFYGYTF.

This CDR3 reads CSARVLLGNEQFF. The DNA for the CDR3 is TGCAGTGCTAGAGTCCTACTTGGGAATGAGCAGTTCTTC. The chain couples TRBV20-1 to TRBJ2-1; D not resolved. Trimming took 1 base from V and 7 from J, leaving 11 bases between them. Germline CDR1 reads DFQATT; CDR2 reads SNEGSKA (reference sequence). The length of the CDR3 is 13 residues.

This clonotype was observed a handful of times. A read error may account for a junction end that differs from germline. V gene TRBV11-3 combines with J gene TRBJ2-2; D may be TRBD1 (6 bases). The CDR3 runs to 17 residues. Germline lookup yields CDR1 SGHNT and CDR2 YENEEA. The CDR3, as DNA: TGTGCCAGCAGCCCTAGATTTGGACAGTCGGACACCGGGGAGCAGTTTTTT. The encoded protein is CASSPRFGQSDTGEQFF.

This clonotype appeared a few times. V and J are TRBV20-1 and TRBJ1-6; TRBD1 agrees at 8 bases. Germline V gives CDR1 DFQATT, CDR2 SNEGSKA (reference sequence). The CDR3 is 15 residues long. The trim removed 5 bases at V and 8 bases at J, leaving 11 bases unmatched. The CDR3 DNA is TGCAGTGCTGAATGGACAGGGAGTCTTGATTCACCCCTCCACTTT. It is translated as CSAEWTGSLDSPLHF.

The V call is TRBV2, the J call TRBJ2-3; 13 bases are a match to TRBD2. Germline CDR1 SNHLY, CDR2 FYNNEI. The CDR3 runs 16 residues. Trimming removed 7 bases from V and 4 bases from J; junction bases left unmatched: 8. This CDR3 is CASIMTSGRTPDTQYF. Here the CDR3 DNA reads TGTGCCAGCATTATGACTAGCGGGAGGACCCCAGATACGCAGTATTTT.

This clonotype has only a few counts. The chain carries TRBV20-1 and TRBJ2-5; D may be TRBD1 (7 bases). V gave up 0 bases and J gave up 8 bases, with 19 bases separating them. Germline CDR1 is DFQATT and CDR2 is SNEGSKA (reference sequence). The CDR3 runs to 15 residues. CDR3 sequence (DNA): TGCAGTGCTAGAGATCCCATAGGGCAGGGGGGAACCCAGTACTTC. Protein product: CSARDPIGQGGTQYF.

As for this clonotype: This CDR3 is missing its conserved last phenylalanine or tryptophan, likely due to a read error. This chain joins TRBV29-1 and TRBJ2-1; 8 bases are a match to TRBD1. The DNA end is more similar to TRBJ2-7, so the J call may be wrong. CDR1 and CDR2 from the germline V gene are SQVTM and ANQGSEA. The CDR3 totals 14 residues. CDR3 bases: TGCAGCGTCTGCGACAGGGGCGAGACCTACGAGCAGTACCTC. This gives the protein CSVCDRGETYEQYL.

This clonotype was seen a handful of times. This chain joins TRBV6-1 and TRBJ2-1; no firm D call. The V gene lost 7 bases and the J gene lost 6 bases, with 19 bases spanning the gap. There are 15 residues in the CDR3. Germline lookup yields CDR1 MNHNS and CDR2 SASEGT. CDR3 loop: CASTRRPIPGNEQFF. The CDR3 nucleotides read TGTGCCAGCACCCGAAGGCCCATCCCCGGCAATGAGCAGTTCTTC.

The chain couples TRBV5-1 to TRBJ2-1, with D perhaps matching TRBD2 (6 bases). Germline V CDR1 and CDR2: SGHRS, YFSETQ. The CDR3 extends over 14 amino acids. The germline V and J ends were trimmed by 3 bases and 7 bases, with 14 bases remaining between them. CDR3 amino acids: CASSSRLGVNEQFF. DNA for the CDR3: TGCGCCAGCAGCTCGAGACTAGGAGTTAATGAGCAGTTCTTC.

Only a few counts were recorded for this clonotype. The rearrangement joins TRBV7-3 to TRBJ2-7; D not certain. This CDR3 is 14 amino acids long. V was cut by 4 bases and J by 0 bases, with 10 bases left in between. The germline V gene has CDR1 SGHTA and CDR2 FQGTGA. The CDR3 is CASSSTRFSYEQYF. The CDR3, as DNA: TGTGCCAGCAGCTCTACCAGGTTCTCCTACGAGCAGTACTTC. The complete variable domain, with remaining parts taken from reference TRBV7-3 and TRBJ2-7, reads GAGVSQTPSNKVTEKGKYVELRCDPISGHTALYWYRQSLGQGPEFLIYFQGTGAADDSGLPNDRFFAVRPEGSVSTLKIQRTERGDSAVYLCASSSTRFSYEQYFGPGTRLTVT.

The chain carries TRBV5-1 and TRBJ2-7, with a tentative D call TRBD2 (6 bases). V gave up 0 bases and J gave up 6 bases, with 16 bases separating them. This CDR3 has 15 residues. Germline V gives CDR1 SGHRS, CDR2 YFSETQ. CDR3 amino acids: CASSLDGTPSGEQYF. DNA for the CDR3: TGCGCCAGCAGCTTGGATGGGACTCCCTCCGGCGAGCAGTACTTC.

J is TRBJ1-3 and V is TRBV5-5; TRBD1 agrees at 7 bases. CDR1 SGHKS and CDR2 YYEKEE come from the germline V gene (reference sequence). The J segment lost 3 bases and the V segment lost 2 bases, leaving 2 bases of the junction unmatched. The CDR3 loop spans 14 amino acids. The CDR3 DNA is TGTGCCAGCAGCTTCGGGACAGATGGAAACACCATATATTTT. Translating it yields CASSFGTDGNTIYF.

The chain employs TRBV20-1 and TRBJ2-3; 7 bases align to TRBD1. J gave up 6 bases and V 5 bases, and 8 bases lay outside the gene matches. This CDR3 region has 13 residues. Germline CDR1 reads DFQATT; CDR2 reads SNEGSKA (reference sequence). Written as DNA, the CDR3 is TGCAGTGCTGCGCAGGGGGTACCCGATACGCAGTATTTT. This codes for CSAAQGVPDTQYF.

The chain is built from TRBV12-3 or TRBV12-4 and TRBJ1-2; the D gene is possibly TRBD1 (5 bases). Trimming took off 0 bases at V and 6 bases at J, with 20 bases between the two ends. The CDR3 length is 17 residues. For the CDR3, the DNA is TGTGCCAGCAGTTTAGCGCAACAGGCGATACGGGAGAATGGCTACACCTTC. The encoded protein is CASSLAQQAIRENGYTF.

The V call is TRBV5-1, the J call TRBJ2-7, with a possible D match to TRBD2 (5 bases). V lost 5 bases and J 5 bases, leaving 17 bases between the germline ends. CDR3 length equals 14 residues. Germline CDR1 and CDR2: SGHRS and YFSETQ. For the CDR3, the DNA is TGCGCCAGCAGTTCCGGGGATCTGGACCACGAGCAGTACTTC. This gives the protein CASSSGDLDHEQYF.

V is TRBV5-1 and J is TRBJ2-5; D perhaps matches TRBD1 (6 bases). The germline CDR1 and CDR2 sequences are SGHRS and YFSETQ. The CDR3 loop spans 14 amino acids. Trimming shortened V by 4 bases and J by 5 bases, and 15 bases separated the two germline ends. In DNA form, the CDR3 reads TGCGCCAGCAGCCAGCAGGGGATCCAGGAGACCCAGTACTTC. This sequence encodes CASSQQGIQETQYF.

The rearrangement uses TRBV6-1 and TRBJ1-4, with TRBD1 matching 9 bases. CDR3 size: 17 residues. CDR1 is MNHNS, CDR2 SASEGT, per germline. V was pared by 7 bases and J by 0 bases, with 9 bases of the junction left unmatched. As DNA, the CDR3 is TGTGCCAGCACCCCCACCGGGACAGGGACAACTAATGAAAAACTGTTTTTT. It translates to CASTPTGTGTTNEKLFF.

The rearrangement uses TRBV11-1 and TRBJ2-3; 8 bases line up with TRBD1. V shed 3 bases and J 3 bases; nucleotides not matched to a gene: 8. The germline V gene has CDR1 SGHAT and CDR2 FQDESV (reference sequence). The CDR3 extends over 16 amino acids. The CDR3 sequence is CASSLDGQGWTDTQYF. In DNA form, the CDR3 reads TGTGCCAGCAGCTTGGACGGACAGGGTTGGACAGATACGCAGTATTTT.

In the case of this clonotype: Just one base apart from a much larger clone, this may be a read error. The gene calls are TRBV12-3 or TRBV12-4 and TRBJ2-3, with 8 bases that match TRBD2. V gave up 5 bases and J gave up 3 bases; unmatched junction bases: 1. The CDR3 runs 13 residues. The CDR3 DNA is TGTGCCAGCAGTAGCGGGAGAACAGATACGCAGTATTTT. Protein product: CASSSGRTDTQYF.

In its sample, this clonotype was seen a few times. The genes are TRBV20-1 and TRBJ2-4; 11 bases are shared with TRBD2. CDR1 is DFQATT, CDR2 SNEGSKA, per germline (reference sequence). With V trimmed by 4 bases and J by 8 bases, 10 bases remained unmatched. The CDR3 loop spans 15 amino acids. The CDR3 DNA reads as TGCAGTGCTATGTCGGCTAGCGGGAGGTCGGACATTCAGTACTTC. Encoded protein: CSAMSASGRSDIQYF.

This clonotype was recorded a few times. The chain is built from TRBV12-3 or TRBV12-4 and TRBJ2-7, with D possibly called TRBD1 or TRBD2 (5 bases each). The CDR3 sequence is 15 residues long. With 6 bases removed from V and 2 bases from J, the gap between germline ends came to 17 bases. CDR3 nucleotides: TGTGCCAGCAGCCCGCCTCCTAGCAGGGCCTACGAGCAGTACTTC. Translating it yields CASSPPPSRAYEQYF.

There are many counts of this clonotype. The chain uses TRBV20-1 and TRBJ2-7, with D perhaps matching TRBD1 (6 bases). The germline gives CDR1 DFQATT, CDR2 SNEGSKA (reference sequence). Trimming removed 3 bases from V and 3 bases from J, with 12 bases in between. The CDR3 contains 13 residues. CDR3 region: CSARNRVRYEQYF. The CDR3 region has the DNA TGCAGTGCTAGGAACAGGGTCCGCTACGAGCAGTACTTC.

The chain carries TRBV7-9 and TRBJ2-7; 7 nucleotides agree with TRBD1. Germline trimming cut 5 bases from V and 4 bases from J; bases unmatched to any gene: 8. Germline CDR1 and CDR2: SEHNR and FQNEAQ (reference sequence). This CDR3 is built from 14 residues. The DNA of the CDR3 is TGTGCCAGCAGCCCACTACAGGGGCAGTACGAGCAGTACTTC. It is translated as CASSPLQGQYEQYF.

A remark on this clonotype: A junction boundary mismatches the germline segment, possibly from a read error. The chain recombines TRBV15 with TRBJ2-3; TRBD1 matches at 8 bases. Germline V gene lookup returns CDR1 LNHNV and CDR2 YYDKDF (reference sequence). The CDR3 consists of 15 residues. The CDR3 sequence: CVTRRQGWGTDTRYF. The CDR3, as DNA: TGTGTCACCAGAAGACAGGGGTGGGGCACAGATACGCGGTATTTT.

In this sample, this clonotype turned up a few times. J is TRBJ1-1 and V is TRBV29-1; the D gene is possibly TRBD1 (5 bases). Deletions cut 6 bases from V and 2 bases from J, with 16 bases between. Germline CDR1 and CDR2: SQVTM and ANQGSEA. The CDR3 runs to 14 residues. CDR3 residues: CSVPPWGFNTEAFF. As DNA, the CDR3 is TGCAGCGTCCCCCCGTGGGGGTTCAACACTGAAGCTTTCTTT.

The chain joins TRBV29-1 to TRBJ2-3; D gene unclear. With 7 bases removed from V and 2 bases from J, the gap between germline ends came to 10 bases. CDR1 is SQVTM and CDR2 is ANQGSEA in the germline V gene. The CDR3 length is 12 residues. CDR3 DNA sequence: TGCAGCGCCCGGCCTTACACAGATACGCAGTATTTT. It yields the protein CSARPYTDTQYF.

The chain carries TRBV7-9 and TRBJ2-5; no clear D gene. There are 14 residues in the CDR3. CDR1 and CDR2 (germline): SEHNR, FQNEAQ (reference sequence). Trimming left V 6 bases short and J 2 bases short, with 13 bases between. CDR3 residues: CASRVRDLQETQYF. The CDR3 DNA is TGTGCCAGCAGGGTCAGAGACTTGCAAGAGACCCAGTACTTC. Full variable domain (remainder filled in from reference TRBV7-9 and TRBJ2-5): DTGVSQNPRHKITKRGQNVTFRCDPISEHNRLYWYRQTLGQGPEFLTYFQNEAQLEKSRLLSDRFSAERPKGSFSTLEIQRTEQGDSAMYLCASRVRDLQETQYFGPGTRLLVL.

This clonotype was observed a few times. The genes are TRBV28 and TRBJ1-1; the D gene is possibly TRBD1 (6 bases). CDR1 and CDR2 (germline): MDHEN, SYDVKM. The CDR3 has 15 amino acids. Deletions cut 2 bases from V and 3 bases from J, with 13 bases between. The CDR3 spells CASSLGGAGDTEAFF. Written as DNA, the CDR3 is TGTGCCAGCAGTTTAGGGGGGGCCGGCGACACTGAAGCTTTCTTT.